The rows below give T cell receptor beta chains drawn from one sample of a study of PD-L1 blockade in urothelial cancer. The repertoire was sequenced with immunoSEQ multiplex PCR; TCRdb's copy has only in-frame clones and lacks some. The table records 100,000 to 150,000 clones, roughly 83% of them present only once. Sequenced here: PBMCs, sampled around atezolizumab (anti-PD-L1) treatment. These receptors were taken from a man over 45 with urothelial cancer. Both conserved end residues are part of each CDR3. Fields, in order: V gene, J gene, D gene, clone size, CDR3 protein, CDR3 DNA. A D gene is named only where the DNA matches it firmly. Some rows have no size entry. The others give once, few or many, or a class for an expanded clone.

V gene: TRBV27
J gene: TRBJ2-7
D gene: TRBD1
clone size: NA
CDR3 protein: CASSPIPGQTYEQYF
CDR3 DNA: TGTGCCAGCAGTCCCATTCCGGGACAGACCTACGAGCAGTACTTC

V gene: TRBV7-2
J gene: TRBJ1-2
D gene: NA
clone size: NA
CDR3 protein: CASSLARHRTNYGYTF
CDR3 DNA: TGTGCCAGCAGCTTAGCGCGTCACAGAACGAACTATGGCTACACCTTC

V gene: TRBV14
J gene: TRBJ2-1
D gene: TRBD2
clone size: once
CDR3 protein: CASNPSGYYNEQFF
CDR3 DNA: TGTGCCAGCAACCCTAGCGGATATTACAATGAGCAGTTCTTC

V gene: TRBV6-5
J gene: TRBJ2-1
D gene: TRBD2
clone size: NA
CDR3 protein: CASFSGWYNEQFF
CDR3 DNA: TGTGCCAGTTTTAGCGGGTGGTACAATGAGCAGTTCTTC

V gene: TRBV28
J gene: TRBJ1-2
D gene: TRBD1
clone size: NA
CDR3 protein: CASSDRGSYGYTF
CDR3 DNA: TGTGCCAGCAGTGACAGGGGCAGCTATGGCTACACCTTC

V gene: TRBV6-1
J gene: TRBJ2-1
D gene: NA
clone size: NA
CDR3 protein: CASRLDSLYYNEQFF
CDR3 DNA: TGTGCCAGCAGGCTGGACAGTCTCTACTACAATGAGCAGTTCTTC

V gene: TRBV28
J gene: TRBJ1-4
D gene: TRBD1
clone size: NA
CDR3 protein: CASSFLTGTGEKLFF
CDR3 DNA: TGTGCCAGCAGTTTTCTGACAGGGACGGGGGAAAAACTGTTTTTT

V gene: TRBV30
J gene: TRBJ1-5
D gene: TRBD1
clone size: NA
CDR3 protein: CAWSRQGGQPQHF
CDR3 DNA: TGTGCCTGGAGTAGGCAGGGGGGTCAGCCCCAGCATTTT

V gene: TRBV6-6
J gene: TRBJ2-7
D gene: NA
clone size: NA
CDR3 protein: CASSQRQAHWVRF
CDR3 DNA: TGTGCCAGCAGTCAGAGACAGGCCCACTGGGTCCGATTC

V gene: TRBV28
J gene: TRBJ2-7
D gene: TRBD1
clone size: NA
CDR3 protein: CASTGGFYEQYF
CDR3 DNA: TGTGCCAGTACAGGGGGGTTCTACGAGCAGTACTTC

V gene: TRBV27
J gene: TRBJ2-5
D gene: NA
clone size: NA
CDR3 protein: CASGGYQETQYF
CDR3 DNA: TGTGCCAGCGGGGGGTACCAAGAGACCCAGTACTTC

V gene: TRBV5-1
J gene: TRBJ2-7
D gene: TRBD2
clone size: NA
CDR3 protein: CASRVAGGPRNEQYF
CDR3 DNA: TGCGCCAGCAGAGTGGCGGGAGGGCCGAGAAACGAGCAGTACTTC

V gene: TRBV5-1
J gene: TRBJ2-5
D gene: NA
clone size: NA
CDR3 protein: CASSLSWGVMETQYF
CDR3 DNA: TGCGCCAGCAGCTTGTCGTGGGGAGTGATGGAGACCCAGTACTTC

V gene: TRBV14
J gene: TRBJ2-1
D gene: TRBD2
clone size: NA
CDR3 protein: CASSQLELAGEAEQFF
CDR3 DNA: TGTGCCAGCAGCCAGCTCGAACTAGCGGGAGAGGCTGAGCAGTTCTTC

V gene: TRBV12-5
J gene: TRBJ2-3
D gene: NA
clone size: NA
CDR3 protein: CASASDSTDTQYF
CDR3 DNA: TGTGCTAGTGCTTCTGACTCCACAGATACGCAGTATTTT

V gene: TRBV19
J gene: TRBJ1-6
D gene: TRBD1
clone size: NA
CDR3 protein: CASSPKTGISNSPLHF
CDR3 DNA: TGTGCCAGTAGCCCGAAGACAGGGATATCAAATTCACCCCTCCACTTT

V gene: TRBV6-4
J gene: TRBJ2-3
D gene: NA
clone size: NA
CDR3 protein: CASSDSGQGTDTQYF
CDR3 DNA: TGTGCCAGCAGTGACTCGGGGCAGGGTACGGATACGCAGTATTTT

V gene: TRBV7-8
J gene: TRBJ1-1
D gene: NA
clone size: NA
CDR3 protein: CASHRAMGNTEAFF
CDR3 DNA: TGTGCCAGTCACAGGGCTATGGGGAACACTGAAGCTTTCTTT

V gene: TRBV7-2
J gene: TRBJ2-1
D gene: TRBD1
clone size: NA
CDR3 protein: CASSRGQGGLGEQFF
CDR3 DNA: TGTGCCAGCAGCCGAGGACAGGGCGGCCTAGGTGAGCAGTTCTTC

V gene: TRBV5-1
J gene: TRBJ1-3
D gene: NA
clone size: NA
CDR3 protein: CASSGGAGGNTIYF
CDR3 DNA: TGCGCCAGCAGCGGGGGGGCCGGTGGAAACACCATATATTTT

V gene: TRBV6-1
J gene: TRBJ1-6
D gene: NA
clone size: NA
CDR3 protein: CASSKDGDSPLHF
CDR3 DNA: TGTGCCAGCAGTAAAGACGGGGATTCACCCCTCCACTTT

V gene: TRBV7-2
J gene: TRBJ2-3
D gene: TRBD2
clone size: NA
CDR3 protein: CASRDTSGFTDTQYF
CDR3 DNA: TGTGCCAGCAGGGACACTAGCGGGTTCACAGATACGCAGTATTTT

V gene: TRBV7-9
J gene: TRBJ1-6
D gene: NA
clone size: NA
CDR3 protein: CASSVMDGTASPLHF
CDR3 DNA: TGTGCCAGCAGCGTCATGGACGGGACTGCTTCACCCCTCCACTTT

V gene: TRBV13
J gene: TRBJ1-3
D gene: NA
clone size: once
CDR3 protein: CASSLGQIGNTIYF
CDR3 DNA: TGTGCCAGCAGCTTAGGACAGATTGGAAACACCATATATTTT

V gene: TRBV11-2
J gene: TRBJ1-2
D gene: TRBD1
clone size: NA
CDR3 protein: CASSKNRGTYGYTF
CDR3 DNA: TGTGCCAGCAGCAAAAACAGGGGCACCTATGGCTACACCTTC